These 26 T cell receptor beta chains were all obtained from the same sample, sequenced in a study of blood T cell repertoires in COVID-19. Repertoires were generated with immunoSEQ multiplex PCR, while TCRdb's copy carries only in-frame clones and drops some. The repertoire holds roughly 85,000 clones, with about nine tenths as singletons. The sequencing sample was made of peripheral blood. The source of these receptors is a man in his forties or fifties with active or convalescent COVID-19.

The genes are TRBV5-1 and TRBJ2-2; the D is unclear. V dropped 0 bases and J dropped 2 bases, with 8 bases sitting between them. The CDR3 sequence is 15 residues long. Per the germline V gene, CDR1 is SGHRS and CDR2 is YFSETQ. This chain's CDR3 is CASSLDNVNTGELFF. The CDR3 coding sequence is TGCGCCAGCAGCTTGGACAACGTCAACACCGGGGAGCTGTTTTTT. The whole variable domain, remainder taken from reference TRBV5-1 and TRBJ2-2, is KAGVTQTPRYLIKTRGQQVTLSCSPISGHRSVSWYQQTPGQGLQFLFEYFSETQRNKGNFPGRFSGRQFSNSRSEMNVSTLELGDSALYLCASSLDNVNTGELFFGEGSRLTVL.

The chain joins TRBV7-8 to TRBJ1-3; D is unresolved. Per germline, CDR1 SGHVS and CDR2 FQNEAQ. With 0 bases removed from V and 4 bases from J, the gap between germline ends came to 7 bases. This CDR3 region has 14 residues. CDR3 coding DNA: TGTGCCAGCAGCTTAGCCACGGGGGGAAACACCATATATTTT. It specifies CASSLATGGNTIYF.

This clone was counted only a few times. The chain recombines TRBV10-3 with TRBJ1-5; D is ambiguous. Between the trimmed V and J ends, which lost 1 base and 5 bases, there was a span of 9 bases. The germline V gene has CDR1 ENHRY and CDR2 SYGVKD. The CDR3 consists of 14 residues. This CDR3 is CAISELQVYQPQHF. CDR3 bases: TGTGCCATCAGTGAGTTGCAGGTTTATCAGCCCCAGCATTTT.

The chain employs TRBV30 and TRBJ2-3, with 7 bases aligning to TRBD2. Trimming at V came to 0 bases and at J to 5 bases, leaving 8 bases not matched to a gene. Per the germline V gene, CDR1 is GTSNPN and CDR2 is SVGIG (reference sequence). The CDR3 spans 15 residues. This CDR3 reads CAWSVQRGGGDTQYF. The CDR3 bases are TGTGCCTGGAGTGTACAGCGGGGAGGTGGAGATACGCAGTATTTT.

This chain links TRBV19 with TRBJ1-5; maybe TRBD1 (5 bases). CDR3 length: 15 residues. V lost 8 bases, J lost 0 bases, and 14 bases lay in between. CDR1 LNHDA and CDR2 SQIVND come from the germline V gene (reference sequence). The DNA for the CDR3 is TGTGCCAGTGTTAGGGGTAATCGTAGCAATCAGCCCCAGCATTTT. Translated: CASVRGNRSNQPQHF.

This clone was picked up a small number of times. The chain couples TRBV4-3 to TRBJ2-3, with 8 nucleotides matching TRBD2. Germline V lookup: CDR1 LGHNA, CDR2 YSLEER. The CDR3 length is 16 residues. The trim removed 0 bases at V and 5 bases at J, leaving 7 bases unmatched. CDR3 nucleotide sequence: TGCGCCAGCAGCCAAGATCTCTCGGGGGGGTTAGATACGCAGTATTTT. The encoded protein is CASSQDLSGGLDTQYF.

The chain has TRBV12-5 and TRBJ2-5; the D gene is possibly TRBD2 (7 bases). CDR1 LGHNT and CDR2 FRNRAP come from the germline V gene. This CDR3 spans 14 amino acids. V was pared by 6 bases and J by 2 bases, with 13 bases between. The CDR3 is CASGRRGAQETQYF. CDR3 bases: TGTGCTAGTGGCCGACGGGGGGCTCAAGAGACCCAGTACTTC.

The chain uses TRBV7-2 and TRBJ2-2; 8 bases line up with TRBD1. CDR1 SGHTA and CDR2 FQGNSA come from the germline V gene. The CDR3 consists of 16 residues. Trimming at V came to 5 bases and at J to 4 bases, leaving 9 bases not matched to a gene. DNA for the CDR3: TGTGCCAGCAGCCTCGGACAGGGTCCCACCACCGGGGAGCTGTTTTTT. This gives the protein CASSLGQGPTTGELFF.

There are a few counts of this clone. This chain uses TRBV11-2 with TRBJ2-3, with 12 positions matching TRBD2. The junction had 8 bases not matched to a gene; V was cut back by 5 bases and J by 2 bases. This CDR3 region has 17 residues. Germline V CDR1 and CDR2: SGHAT, FQNNGV. For the CDR3, the DNA is TGTGCCAGCAGCCGACGACTAGCGGGGGACGTCACAGATACGCAGTATTTT. Protein sequence: CASSRRLAGDVTDTQYF.

The chain couples TRBV19 to TRBJ1-2; D not resolved. Between the trimmed V and J ends, which lost 3 bases and 6 bases, there was a span of 8 bases. This CDR3 spans 12 amino acids. Germline V gene sequence: CDR1 LNHDA, CDR2 SQIVND (reference sequence). CDR3 region: CASSIWQDGYTF. The DNA for the CDR3 is TGTGCCAGTAGTATTTGGCAGGATGGCTACACCTTC.

The V and J genes are TRBV27 and TRBJ2-2; possibly TRBD2 for D (5 bases). Trimming cost V 5 bases and J 6 bases, with 19 bases left between them. Germline lookup yields CDR1 MNHEY and CDR2 SMNVEV (reference sequence). This CDR3 comprises 16 residues. The CDR3 sequence is CASSISHAGVPGELFF. For the CDR3, the DNA is TGTGCCAGCAGTATCTCACATGCCGGGGTACCCGGGGAGCTGTTTTTT.

The chain uses TRBV10-3 and TRBJ1-2; D might be TRBD1 (5 bases). This CDR3 is 13 amino acids long. Trimming shortened V by 6 bases and J by 4 bases, and 12 bases separated the two germline ends. The germline gives CDR1 ENHRY, CDR2 SYGVKD. The CDR3 is CAIRPQEFYGYTF. Here the CDR3 DNA reads TGTGCCATCAGACCACAGGAATTCTATGGCTACACCTTC.

Concerning this clone itself: The same CDR3 arises from other DNA sequences in this sample as well. This rearrangement joins TRBV5-1 to TRBJ2-5, with a possible D match to TRBD2 (5 bases). The ends were cut back, 0 bases at V and 4 bases at J, with 7 bases in the middle. This CDR3 is built from 13 residues. Germline V gene sequence: CDR1 SGHRS, CDR2 YFSETQ. This CDR3 reads CASSLGRGETQYF. DNA for the CDR3: TGCGCCAGCAGCTTGGGACGGGGAGAGACCCAGTACTTC.

The chain carries TRBV7-2 and TRBJ1-4; D not certain. V was pared by 1 base and J by 11 bases, with 8 bases between. CDR1 and CDR2 (germline): SGHTA, FQGNSA. This CDR3 is 12 amino acids long. The CDR3 DNA sequence: TGTGCCAGCAGCTTAGGGGGAGGGAAACTGTTTTTT. Its protein is CASSLGGGKLFF.

The chain links TRBV4-1 to TRBJ1-3, with 10 bases that match TRBD1. V was clipped by 1 base and J by 2 bases; unmatched bases: 5. Germline V CDR1 and CDR2: MGHRA, YSYEKL. This CDR3 comprises 17 residues. CDR3 loop: CASSQGGTGATGNTIYF. CDR3 DNA: TGCGCCAGCAGCCAAGGGGGGACAGGGGCGACTGGAAACACCATATATTTT.

This chain uses TRBV28 with TRBJ1-5, with 7 bases identical to TRBD1. This CDR3 spans 15 amino acids. The germline V gene encodes CDR1 MDHEN and CDR2 SYDVKM. V was pared by 7 bases and J by 6 bases, with 12 bases of the junction left unmatched. The CDR3 loop is CASTISSGGPQPQHF. CDR3 nucleotide sequence: TGTGCCAGCACCATCTCCTCAGGGGGTCCTCAGCCCCAGCATTTT.

The J gene is TRBJ2-5, the V gene TRBV7-8; 7 bases are shared with TRBD2. The CDR3 is 15 residues long. CDR1 is SGHVS, CDR2 FQNEAQ, per germline. With V trimmed by 5 bases and J by 4 bases, 10 bases remained unmatched. CDR3 DNA sequence: TGTGCCAGCAGCCCTTATGGGGGGGTCGTAGAGACCCAGTACTTC. Its translation is CASSPYGGVVETQYF. The full variable domain, completed using reference TRBV7-8 and TRBJ2-5, is GAGVSQSPRYKVAKRGQDVALRCDPISGHVSLFWYQQALGQGPEFLTYFQNEAQLDKSGLPSDRFFAERPEGSVSTLKIQRTQQEDSAVYLCASSPYGGVVETQYFGPGTRLLVL.

The gene calls are TRBV5-6 and TRBJ1-5; D remains ambiguous. Germline CDR1 SGHDT, CDR2 YYEEEE. The CDR3 is 15 amino acids. The V end was cut by 2 bases, the J end by 0 bases, with 9 bases between. The CDR3 DNA is TGTGCCAGCAGCTTCCTCGGGGATAGCAATCAGCCCCAGCATTTT. Its protein product is CASSFLGDSNQPQHF.

The table lists this clone with a few counts. The chain links TRBV4-1 to TRBJ1-2; TRBD1 matches 7 bases. CDR1 and CDR2 (germline): MGHRA, YSYEKL. The CDR3 covers 14 residues. V shed 1 base, J shed 2 bases, and the junction held 1 base outside the gene matches. This chain's CDR3 is CASSQVGQNYGYTF. The CDR3 nucleotides read TGCGCCAGCAGCCAAGTGGGACAGAACTATGGCTACACCTTC.

The gene calls are TRBV27 and TRBJ1-2; the match to TRBD1 covers 9 bases. V lost 0 bases to trimming and J lost 8 bases; unmatched junction nucleotides: 10. The CDR3 totals 16 residues. Germline V gene sequence: CDR1 MNHEY, CDR2 SMNVEV (reference sequence). CDR3 sequence reads: CASSLSRDRAVGGYTF. The CDR3 nucleotides are TGTGCCAGCAGTTTATCGCGGGACAGGGCAGTCGGAGGCTACACCTTC.

The chain couples TRBV3-1 (or the pseudogene TRBV3-2) to TRBJ2-1; 9 bases are shared with TRBD2. The CDR3 contains 14 residues. Trimming removed 6 bases from V and 5 bases from J; junction bases left unmatched: 5. Germline values: CDR1 LGHDT, CDR2 YNNKEL (reference sequence). CDR3 sequence reads: CASRGLARNNEQFF. In DNA, the CDR3 is TGTGCCAGCAGAGGACTAGCGCGAAACAATGAGCAGTTCTTC.

V is TRBV19 and J is TRBJ2-6; weak D call: TRBD2 (7 bases). Trimming took 7 bases from V and 0 from J, leaving 19 bases between them. The CDR3 loop spans 18 amino acids. The germline V gene encodes CDR1 LNHDA and CDR2 SQIVND (reference sequence). The CDR3 spells CASTGLKGGGSGANVLTF. In nucleotides, the CDR3 is TGTGCCAGTACCGGGCTAAAGGGAGGGGGCTCTGGGGCCAACGTCCTGACTTTC.

The genes are TRBV10-3 and TRBJ2-1, with D perhaps matching TRBD1 (5 bases). The CDR3 has 15 residues. Trimming removed 0 bases at V and 1 base at J, with 7 bases between. Germline assignment: CDR1 ENHRY and CDR2 SYGVKD. The CDR3 nucleotides are TGTGCCATCAGTGAGTCGGGGCAATCCTACAATGAGCAGTTCTTC. Protein: CAISESGQSYNEQFF.

This chain links TRBV29-1 with TRBJ1-3, with D hard to call. V lost 8 bases and J 4 bases, leaving 12 bases between the germline ends. Germline-derived CDR1 and CDR2 are SQVTM and ANQGSEA. The CDR3 extends over 12 amino acids. In DNA form, the CDR3 reads TGCAGCCCCCGGGGTCCCGGAAACACCATATATTTT. This codes for CSPRGPGNTIYF.

The rearrangement uses TRBV5-5 and TRBJ1-5, with D tentatively TRBD1 (6 bases). This CDR3 has 17 amino acids. Trimming cost V 1 base and J 6 bases, with 20 bases left between them. Germline V gives CDR1 SGHKS, CDR2 YYEKEE (reference sequence). In DNA, the CDR3 is TGTGCCAGCAGCTTGTTAGGGGGACGGGTGTCCGGTCAGCCCCAGCATTTT. Protein sequence: CASSLLGGRVSGQPQHF.

This rearrangement joins TRBV11-2 to TRBJ1-5; D perhaps matches TRBD1 (6 bases). Germline assignment: CDR1 SGHAT and CDR2 FQNNGV. V lost 6 bases and J 6 bases, leaving 15 bases between the germline ends. This CDR3 is built from 14 residues. This CDR3 is CASRQNRAGQPQHF. The CDR3 bases are TGTGCCAGCAGACAAAACAGGGCGGGTCAGCCCCAGCATTTT.